These 28 T cell receptor beta chains were all obtained from the same sample, sequenced in a study of blood T cell repertoires in COVID-19. Measured with immunoSEQ multiplex PCR; TCRdb has only the in-frame clones, and not every one. There are approximately 120,000 clones in the sample; 70% to 85% occur only once, and approximately 7.9% lies in the top ten. The sample was peripheral blood. The receptors derive from a woman of 80 years or more with active or convalescent COVID-19.

V gene TRBV10-3 combines with J gene TRBJ1-6; D remains ambiguous. The germline V gene encodes CDR1 ENHRY and CDR2 SYGVKD. Trimming cost V 0 bases and J 9 bases, with 15 bases left between them. This CDR3 region has 16 residues. CDR3 nucleotides: TGTGCCATCAGTGAGTCAGGCGGGATGCGAACTTCACCCCTCCACTTT. It encodes CAISESGGMRTSPLHF.

The chain uses TRBV19 and TRBJ2-1; TRBD2 aligns across 10 bases. V shed 6 bases and J 4 bases; nucleotides not matched to a gene: 3. CDR3 length: 14 residues. CDR1 and CDR2 from the germline V gene are LNHDA and SQIVND (reference sequence). CDR3 DNA sequence: TGTGCCAGTAGACTAGCGGGGAATTACAATGAGCAGTTCTTC. Protein sequence: CASRLAGNYNEQFF.

J is TRBJ2-1 and V is TRBV3-1 (or the pseudogene TRBV3-2); 9 bases fit TRBD2. V was pared by 4 bases and J by 7 bases, with 8 bases of the junction left unmatched. Germline CDR1 is LGHDT and CDR2 is YNNKEL (reference sequence). This CDR3 spans 15 amino acids. Here the CDR3 DNA reads TGTGCCAGCAGCCCCCGACTAGCGGTGGGGAATGAGCAGTTCTTC. It encodes CASSPRLAVGNEQFF.

The chain links TRBV10-2 to TRBJ1-1; maybe TRBD1 (5 bases). Germline CDR1 WSHSY, CDR2 SAAADI. The CDR3 length is 13 residues. V gave up 8 bases and J gave up 1 base, with 11 bases separating them. The CDR3 DNA is TGCGCCAGCGGAAGGGACTGGAACACTGAAGCTTTCTTT. It specifies CASGRDWNTEAFF.

This chain connects TRBV1 to TRBJ2-7; the table's D call of TRBD2 was not tested on the DNA. TRBV1 is reported as a pseudogene. This CDR3 has 18 residues. The CDR3 sequence is CTSSQAPGLAGVLYEQYF. CDR3 in DNA: TGCACCAGCAGCCAAGCTCCCGGACTAGCGGGAGTTTTATACGAGCAGTACTTC.

The gene calls are TRBV5-5 and TRBJ1-4, with D hard to call. The CDR3 runs 14 residues. The V gene's germline CDR1 is SGHKS and CDR2 YYEKEE (reference sequence). V was clipped by 0 bases and J by 4 bases, with 7 bases between them. The CDR3 region has the DNA TGTGCCAGCAGCTTGGTTACCAGTAATGAAAAACTGTTTTTT. Translating gives CASSLVTSNEKLFF.

This clone has just one count. The chain has TRBV5-1 and TRBJ1-1, with TRBD1 identical over 8 bases. The germline gives CDR1 SGHRS, CDR2 YFSETQ. V was pared by 2 bases and J by 5 bases, with 5 bases of the junction left unmatched. The CDR3 contains 14 residues. The CDR3 nucleotides are TGCGCCAGCAGCTTCAAACAGGGGGGTACTGAAGCTTTCTTT. This encodes CASSFKQGGTEAFF.

Only a few counts were recorded for this clone. The V and J genes are TRBV27 and TRBJ1-6; TRBD1 agrees at 9 bases. Trimming cost V 2 bases and J 10 bases; bases outside gene matches: 6. The CDR3 sequence is 15 residues long. The germline V gene encodes CDR1 MNHEY and CDR2 SMNVEV (reference sequence). CDR3 DNA sequence: TGTGCCAGCAGTTTAGCGGGACAGGGATACTCACCCCTCCACTTT. Translation gives CASSLAGQGYSPLHF.

The rearrangement uses TRBV24-1 and TRBJ2-5; 9 bases match TRBD1. The germline V gene has CDR1 KGHDR and CDR2 SFDVKD. The J segment lost 5 bases and the V segment lost 3 bases, leaving 6 bases of the junction unmatched. The CDR3 has 15 amino acids. The CDR3 is CATSDDTGGVETQYF. CDR3 coding DNA: TGTGCCACCAGTGATGATACAGGGGGCGTGGAGACCCAGTACTTC.

This chain connects TRBV27 to TRBJ2-7; 8 bases agree with TRBD1. This CDR3 has 15 residues. J gave up 1 base and V 4 bases, and 6 bases lay outside the gene matches. The germline gives CDR1 MNHEY, CDR2 SMNVEV (reference sequence). The CDR3 coding sequence is TGTGCCAGCAGTTCCCCTCACAGGGGGTCCTACGAGCAGTACTTC. This codes for CASSSPHRGSYEQYF.

The J gene is TRBJ2-3, the V gene TRBV19, with unresolved D. The germline CDR1 and CDR2 sequences are LNHDA and SQIVND (reference sequence). Trimming left V 1 base short and J 0 bases short, with 11 bases between. This CDR3 contains 16 residues. For the CDR3, the DNA is TGTGCCAGTAGTATAGGGGCTCTCTGGAGCACAGATACGCAGTATTTT. Translating it yields CASSIGALWSTDTQYF.

The chain is built from TRBV19 and TRBJ2-5, with D possibly TRBD1 on 6 matching bases. Germline values: CDR1 LNHDA, CDR2 SQIVND (reference sequence). The CDR3 covers 14 residues. Trimming shortened V by 6 bases and J by 5 bases, and 16 bases separated the two germline ends. The CDR3 DNA reads as TGTGCCAGTAGCCGAGCAGGGGTCCTCGAGACCCAGTACTTC. Protein: CASSRAGVLETQYF.

V and J are TRBV5-1 and TRBJ1-2, with 7 bases that match TRBD1. The CDR3 consists of 13 residues. Germline CDR1 SGHRS, CDR2 YFSETQ. The V gene end was trimmed by 3 bases and the J gene end by 3 bases; junction bases not matched to a gene: 2. The CDR3 DNA sequence: TGCGCCAGCAGCTCTACAGGGGACTATGGCTACACCTTC. Amino acid sequence: CASSSTGDYGYTF.

The chain couples TRBV3-1 (or the pseudogene TRBV3-2) to TRBJ2-2, with 9 nucleotides matching TRBD1. The germline V gene encodes CDR1 LGHDT and CDR2 YNNKEL (reference sequence). This CDR3 is 15 amino acids long. Trimming took 4 bases from V and 6 from J; bases not matched to a gene: 6. The CDR3 loop is CASSRTGGFSGELFF. The CDR3 bases are TGTGCCAGCAGCCGAACAGGGGGCTTTTCCGGGGAGCTGTTTTTT.

This clone was seen once. The CDR3 DNA reads TGTGCCACCAGTGGTACAGCTAGCGGGAGGCCTGTGCGAGGGACAGATACGCAGTATTTT. This encodes CATSGTASGRPVRGTDTQYF. The rearrangement joins TRBV24-1 to TRBJ2-3; 11 positions agree with TRBD2. After removal of 5 bases from V and 3 bases from J, the junction contained 18 bases not matched to a gene. The CDR3 loop spans 20 amino acids. In germline, CDR1 is KGHDR, CDR2 SFDVKD.

This rearrangement joins TRBV4-2 to TRBJ2-7; D is possibly TRBD2 (6 bases). Germline CDR1 and CDR2: LGHNA and YNFKEQ. The CDR3 has 16 residues. The V end was cut by 1 base, the J end by 2 bases, with 15 bases between. The CDR3 bases are TGTGCCAGCAGCCAAGCCGTCGGCGGGAAGACCTACGAGCAGTACTTC. Amino acid sequence: CASSQAVGGKTYEQYF.

V and J are TRBV14 and TRBJ2-5; 7 nucleotides align to TRBD1. The ends lost 1 base at V and 5 bases at J; junction bases unmatched: 4. Germline V gene sequence: CDR1 SGHDN, CDR2 FVKESK. The CDR3 contains 14 residues. CDR3: CASSQALQGETQYF. DNA of the CDR3: TGTGCCAGCAGCCAAGCACTACAGGGGGAGACCCAGTACTTC. The full variable domain, its missing parts supplied by reference TRBV14 and TRBJ2-5, is EAGVTQFPSHSVIEKGQTVTLRCDPISGHDNLYWYRRVMGKEIKFLLHFVKESKQDESGMPNNRFLAERTGGTYSTLKVQPAELEDSGVYFCASSQALQGETQYFGPGTRLLVL.

The chain joins TRBV5-4 to TRBJ1-2; TRBD1 matches 8 bases. This CDR3 is built from 14 residues. Germline CDR1 is SGHNT and CDR2 is YYREEE (reference sequence). Losses at the gene ends were 4 bases for V and 5 bases for J; bases not matched to a gene: 7. CDR3 loop: CASSLVGQGYGYTF. For the CDR3, the DNA is TGTGCCAGCAGCCTCGTAGGACAGGGTTATGGCTACACCTTC.

The chain carries TRBV6-4 and TRBJ2-2, with D unresolved. The CDR3 is 12 amino acids. Per germline, CDR1 MRHNA and CDR2 SNTAGT. V was pared by 6 bases and J by 8 bases, with 10 bases between. CDR3 in amino acids: CASSRNQGELFF. CDR3 bases: TGTGCCAGCAGCAGGAACCAGGGGGAGCTGTTTTTT.

With regard to this clone: Sequence at one end of the junction differs from germline and may be a read error. The V call is TRBV6-1, the J call TRBJ2-7; 9 bases match TRBD2. Germline CDR1 is MNHNS and CDR2 is SASEGT. CDR3 length equals 15 residues. The CDR3 reads CASSDAGGPSHEQYF. The CDR3 DNA reads TGTGCCAGCAGTGACGCGGGAGGGCCCTCCCACGAGCAGTACTTC.

The chain recombines TRBV7-8 with TRBJ2-1; 12 bases are a match to TRBD2. Trimming took 5 bases from V and 2 from J; bases not matched to a gene: 4. The CDR3 runs 16 residues. CDR1 and CDR2 from the germline V gene are SGHVS and FQNEAQ. The CDR3: CASSQRTSGAYNEQFF. CDR3 coding DNA: TGTGCCAGCAGCCAGCGGACTAGCGGGGCCTACAATGAGCAGTTCTTC. Looking up the rest from reference TRBV7-8 and TRBJ2-1 gives the full variable domain: GAGVSQSPRYKVAKRGQDVALRCDPISGHVSLFWYQQALGQGPEFLTYFQNEAQLDKSGLPSDRFFAERPEGSVSTLKIQRTQQEDSAVYLCASSQRTSGAYNEQFFGPGTRLTVL.

The V gene is TRBV18, the J gene TRBJ1-5; D call uncertain. The germline V gene encodes CDR1 KGHSH and CDR2 LQKENI. The CDR3 sequence is 16 residues long. Trimming removed 0 bases from V and 0 bases from J, with 9 bases in between. The CDR3 loop reads CASSPPGQYSNQPQHF. The CDR3 DNA is TGTGCCAGCTCACCACCGGGCCAGTATAGCAATCAGCCCCAGCATTTT.

The chain employs TRBV4-1 and TRBJ1-5; D remains unclear. V lost 6 bases and J 0 bases, leaving 12 bases between the germline ends. Germline assignment: CDR1 MGHRA and CDR2 YSYEKL. The length of the CDR3 is 15 residues. For the CDR3, the DNA is TGCGCCAGCAGGCACTCCCCTCTTAGCAATCAGCCCCAGCATTTT. Encoded protein: CASRHSPLSNQPQHF.

J is TRBJ2-3 and V is TRBV10-3; 8 nucleotides line up with TRBD2. The junction had 19 bases not matched to a gene; V was cut back by 11 bases and J by 6 bases. This CDR3 comprises 16 residues. CDR1 and CDR2 from the germline V gene are ENHRY and SYGVKD. The CDR3 region is CASREGGERERDTQYF. CDR3 sequence (DNA): TGTGCCTCCCGGGAGGGTGGTGAGCGGGAGAGGGATACGCAGTATTTT.

This clone has a handful of counts. This chain links TRBV2 with TRBJ2-3, with D perhaps TRBD2 (5 bases). The V gene's germline CDR1 is SNHLY and CDR2 FYNNEI. The V gene lost 5 bases and the J gene lost 6 bases, with 9 bases spanning the gap. The CDR3 sequence is 12 residues long. The CDR3 DNA reads as TGTGCCAGCAGTTATAAGCGGGATACGCAGTATTTT. It specifies CASSYKRDTQYF.

The count of this clone is one. J is TRBJ2-7 and V is TRBV20-1; 14 bases are shared with TRBD2. V lost 3 bases to trimming and J lost 4 bases; unmatched junction nucleotides: 11. Germline CDR1 is DFQATT and CDR2 is SNEGSKA (reference sequence). The CDR3 is made up of 17 amino acids. The CDR3 DNA reads as TGCAGTGCTAGTCGACCCGGGACTAGCGGGAGTAGGTACGAGCAGTACTTC. Translating gives CSASRPGTSGSRYEQYF.

This rearrangement joins TRBV5-4 to TRBJ2-1; 7 nucleotides line up with TRBD2. The CDR3 has 16 amino acids. The V segment lost 4 bases and the J segment 8 bases; nucleotides outside the gene matches: 15. Germline lookup yields CDR1 SGHNT and CDR2 YYREEE (reference sequence). DNA of the CDR3: TGTGCCAGCAGCAATCTCGAGGGCGGGAGTTCCGATGAGCAGTTCTTC. It translates to CASSNLEGGSSDEQFF. Based on the CDR3 plus reference TRBV5-4 and TRBJ2-1, the full variable domain is ETGVTQSPTHLIKTRGQQVTLRCSSQSGHNTVSWYQQALGQGPQFIFQYYREEENGRGNFPPRFSGLQFPNYSSELNVNALELDDSALYLCASSNLEGGSSDEQFFGPGTRLTVL.

The rearrangement joins TRBV28 to TRBJ1-2, with 7 bases fitting TRBD1. The CDR3 loop spans 16 amino acids. Germline-derived CDR1 and CDR2 are MDHEN and SYDVKM. The junction had 11 bases not matched to a gene; V was cut back by 5 bases and J by 2 bases. For the CDR3, the DNA is TGTGCCAGCAGTACCCCCGCACCGACAGGGAACTATGGCTACACCTTC. Its translation is CASSTPAPTGNYGYTF.